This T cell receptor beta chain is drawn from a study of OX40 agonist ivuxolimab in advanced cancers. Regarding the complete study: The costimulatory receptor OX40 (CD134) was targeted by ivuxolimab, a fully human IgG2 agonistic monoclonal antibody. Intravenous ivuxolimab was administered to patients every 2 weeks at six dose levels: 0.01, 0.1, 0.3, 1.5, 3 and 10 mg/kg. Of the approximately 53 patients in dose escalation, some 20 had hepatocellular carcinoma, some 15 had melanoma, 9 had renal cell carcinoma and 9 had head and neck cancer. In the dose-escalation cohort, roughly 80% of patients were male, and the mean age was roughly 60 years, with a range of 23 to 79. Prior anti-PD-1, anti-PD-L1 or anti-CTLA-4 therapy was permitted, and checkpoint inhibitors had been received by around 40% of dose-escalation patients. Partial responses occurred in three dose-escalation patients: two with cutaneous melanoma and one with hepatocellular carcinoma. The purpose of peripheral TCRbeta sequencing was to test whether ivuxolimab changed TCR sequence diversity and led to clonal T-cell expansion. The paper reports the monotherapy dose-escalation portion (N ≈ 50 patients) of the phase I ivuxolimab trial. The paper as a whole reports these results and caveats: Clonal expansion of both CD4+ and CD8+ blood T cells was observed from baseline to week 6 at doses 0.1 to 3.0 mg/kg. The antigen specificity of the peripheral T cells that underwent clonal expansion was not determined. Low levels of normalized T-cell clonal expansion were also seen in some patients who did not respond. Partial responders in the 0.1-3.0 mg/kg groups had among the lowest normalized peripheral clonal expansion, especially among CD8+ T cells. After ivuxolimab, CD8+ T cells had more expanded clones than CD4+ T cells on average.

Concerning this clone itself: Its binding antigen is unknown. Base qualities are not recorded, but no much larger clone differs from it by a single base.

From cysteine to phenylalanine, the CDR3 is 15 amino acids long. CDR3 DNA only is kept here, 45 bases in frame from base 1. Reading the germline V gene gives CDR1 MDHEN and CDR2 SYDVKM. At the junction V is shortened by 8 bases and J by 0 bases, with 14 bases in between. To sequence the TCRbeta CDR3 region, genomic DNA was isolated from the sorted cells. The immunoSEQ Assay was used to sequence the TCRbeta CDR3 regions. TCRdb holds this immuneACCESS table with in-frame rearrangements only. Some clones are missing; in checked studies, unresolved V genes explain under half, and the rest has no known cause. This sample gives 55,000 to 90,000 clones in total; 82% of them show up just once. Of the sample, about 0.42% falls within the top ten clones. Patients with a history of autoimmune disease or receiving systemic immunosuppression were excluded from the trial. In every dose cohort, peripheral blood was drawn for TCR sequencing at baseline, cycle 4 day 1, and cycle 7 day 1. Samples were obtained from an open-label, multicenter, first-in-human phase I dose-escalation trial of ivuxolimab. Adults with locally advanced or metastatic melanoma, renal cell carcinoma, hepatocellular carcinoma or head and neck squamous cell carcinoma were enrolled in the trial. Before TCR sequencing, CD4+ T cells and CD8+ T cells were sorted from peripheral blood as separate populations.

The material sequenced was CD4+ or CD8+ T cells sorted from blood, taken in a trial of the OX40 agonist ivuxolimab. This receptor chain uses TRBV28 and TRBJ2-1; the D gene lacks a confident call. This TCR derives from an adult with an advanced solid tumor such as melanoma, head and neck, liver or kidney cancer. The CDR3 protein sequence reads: CASFSSTDSYNEQFF. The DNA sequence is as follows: TGTGCCAGCTTTTCATCGACGGACTCCTACAATGAGCAGTTCTTC. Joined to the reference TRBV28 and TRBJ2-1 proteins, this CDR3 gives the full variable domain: DVKVTQSSRYLVKRTGEKVFLECVQDMDHENMFWYRQDPGLGLRLIYFSYDVKMKEKGDIPEGYSVSREKKERFSLILESASTNQTSMYLCASFSSTDSYNEQFFGPGTRLTVL.